These 28 T cell receptor beta chains were all obtained from the same sample, sequenced in a study of response to subunit inactivated influenza vaccine. MiXCR, run by TCRdb on the RT-PCR reads, gives a single entry per CDR3 protein. Of 710,000 or so distinct CDR3 sequences in the sample, about a sixth were seen once. This specimen consisted of PBMCs from blood, obtained roughly 13 days after vaccination. These receptors came from a man in his fifties or sixties who received an inactivated influenza vaccine.

The chain carries TRBV27 and TRBJ2-2, with a tentative D call TRBD2 (5 bases). This CDR3 has 16 residues. The germline V and J ends were trimmed by 4 bases and 4 bases, with 16 bases remaining between them. From germline, CDR1 is MNHEY and CDR2 SMNVEV (reference sequence). In DNA form, the CDR3 reads TGTGCCAGCAGTTCGGGGTTGGAGCTGCGCACCGGGGAGCTGTTTTTT. Protein sequence: CASSSGLELRTGELFF.

In its sample, this clonotype was seen a few times. The chain links TRBV20-1 to TRBJ2-7; perhaps TRBD2 as D (6 bases). The V end was cut by 4 bases, the J end by 9 bases, with 22 bases between. Germline-derived CDR1 and CDR2 are DFQATT and SNEGSKA (reference sequence). The CDR3 length is 14 residues. For the CDR3, the DNA is TGCAGTGCTACCCGACTAGATGTGGGTCTGTGGCAGTACTTC. This encodes CSATRLDVGLWQYF.

J is TRBJ1-5 and V is TRBV4-2; D remains unclear. V dropped 0 bases and J dropped 1 base, with 4 bases sitting between them. CDR1 and CDR2 from the germline V gene are LGHNA and YNFKEQ. This CDR3 has 14 residues. The CDR3, as DNA: TGTGCCAGCAGCCAAGACGGGAGCAATCAGCCCCAGCATTTT. It specifies CASSQDGSNQPQHF.

In this sample, this clonotype turned up a few times. V gene TRBV20-1 combines with J gene TRBJ2-1, with 10 bases fitting TRBD2. This CDR3 is 14 amino acids long. Germline V gives CDR1 DFQATT, CDR2 SNEGSKA (reference sequence). Trimming removed 0 bases from V and 8 bases from J; junction bases left unmatched: 4. CDR3 loop: CSARDLAGADEQFF. The CDR3 nucleotides are TGCAGTGCTAGAGATCTAGCGGGAGCCGATGAGCAGTTCTTC.

This sequence joins TRBV7-2 and TRBJ2-1; 11 bases match TRBD1. CDR3 length equals 14 residues. After removal of 5 bases from V and 9 bases from J, the junction contained 6 bases not matched to a gene. CDR1 is SGHTA and CDR2 is FQGNSA in the germline V gene. This CDR3 reads CASSQDRGRGEQFF. The CDR3 nucleotides are TGTGCCAGCAGCCAGGACAGGGGGCGGGGTGAGCAGTTCTTC. The entire variable domain, with the rest obtained from reference TRBV7-2 and TRBJ2-1, is as follows: GAGVSQSPSNKVTEKGKDVELRCDPISGHTALYWYRQSLGQGLEFLIYFQGNSAPDKSGLPSDRFSAERTGGSVSTLTIQRTQQEDSAVYLCASSQDRGRGEQFFGPGTRLTVL.

There are a few counts of this clonotype. The chain combines TRBV7-2 with TRBJ1-2; 7 bases agree with TRBD1. Germline lookup yields CDR1 SGHTA and CDR2 FQGNSA. Trimming took 5 bases from V and 4 from J; bases not matched to a gene: 10. The CDR3 has 15 residues. The CDR3 nucleotides are TGTGCCAGCAGCCTTTGGGACAGTGGAACCTATGGCTACACCTTC. This codes for CASSLWDSGTYGYTF.

The chain joins TRBV9 to TRBJ2-3; 9 bases agree with TRBD2. This CDR3 contains 16 residues. After removal of 4 bases from V and 4 bases from J, the junction contained 10 bases not matched to a gene. Germline assignment: CDR1 SGDLS and CDR2 YYNGEE. The CDR3: CASSLGRGGAPDTQYF. CDR3 bases: TGTGCCAGCAGCCTCGGTCGCGGGGGGGCACCAGATACGCAGTATTTT.

This clonotype has a count of ten or more. The chain has TRBV5-1 and TRBJ2-1; 8 bases map to TRBD2. The CDR3 runs to 16 residues. V shed 1 base and J 3 bases; nucleotides not matched to a gene: 6. Germline V CDR1 and CDR2: SGHRS, YFSETQ. The CDR3: CASSLLPGLDYNEQFF. CDR3 bases: TGCGCCAGCAGCTTGTTACCGGGACTAGACTACAATGAGCAGTTCTTC.

V usage is TRBV10-3 and J usage is TRBJ1-1, with 7 bases that match TRBD1. Germline trimming cut 2 bases from V and 1 base from J; bases unmatched to any gene: 4. Germline loops: CDR1 ENHRY, CDR2 SYGVKD. This CDR3 is 15 amino acids long. CDR3 in DNA: TGTGCCATCAGTGAGAGGGACAGAGAGAACACTGAAGCTTTCTTT. Its protein is CAISERDRENTEAFF.

This clonotype was seen more than once but under ten times. This sequence joins TRBV24-1 and TRBJ1-2; D gene uncertain. The CDR3 length is 14 residues. Germline V gives CDR1 KGHDR, CDR2 SFDVKD. V was shortened by 1 base and J by 7 bases, with 12 bases between the two germline ends. CDR3 amino acids: CATSDFLSSSGYTF. Here the CDR3 DNA reads TGTGCCACCAGTGATTTCCTGTCCAGTTCTGGCTACACCTTC.

The genes are TRBV19 and TRBJ1-5, with TRBD1 matching 10 bases. The CDR3 spans 13 residues. From germline, CDR1 is LNHDA and CDR2 SQIVND (reference sequence). With 10 bases clipped from V and 6 bases from J, the junction kept 6 bases outside the gene matches. In DNA, the CDR3 is TGTGCCAACCCGGGACAGGGGATTCAGCCCCAGCATTTT. It translates to CANPGQGIQPQHF.

This chain joins TRBV7-2 and TRBJ2-1, with D possibly matching TRBD1 (7 bases). The CDR3 consists of 15 residues. V shed 5 bases and J shed 2 bases, with 13 bases lying between them. Germline V CDR1 and CDR2: SGHTA, FQGNSA. In nucleotides, the CDR3 is TGTGCCAGCAGCCCGACAGGGAGGCCCTACAATGAGCAGTTCTTC. Translated, it gives CASSPTGRPYNEQFF.

This sequence joins TRBV6-1 and TRBJ2-1; D might be TRBD2 (6 bases). This CDR3 has 15 residues. The germline V gene encodes CDR1 MNHNS and CDR2 SASEGT. Trimming shortened V by 6 bases and J by 9 bases, and 21 bases separated the two germline ends. CDR3: CASSPMGLGTGEQFF. The CDR3 coding sequence is TGTGCCAGCAGCCCAATGGGACTGGGAACGGGTGAGCAGTTCTTC.

This clonotype has more than one count but fewer than ten. The chain joins TRBV18 to TRBJ2-1; 7 bases are shared with TRBD2. Germline loops: CDR1 KGHSH, CDR2 LQKENI. The CDR3 covers 14 residues. The J segment lost 8 bases and the V segment lost 3 bases, leaving 7 bases of the junction unmatched. CDR3 nucleotides: TGTGCCAGCTCACCGGGACTACCTCCGGATGAGCAGTTCTTC. It codes for CASSPGLPPDEQFF. The full variable domain, in which reference TRBV18 and TRBJ2-1 provide the parts outside the CDR3, is NAGVMQNPRHLVRRRGQEARLRCSPMKGHSHVYWYRQLPEEGLKFMVYLQKENIIDESGMPKERFSAEFPKEGPSILRIQQVVRGDSAAYFCASSPGLPPDEQFFGPGTRLTVL.

This clonotype has a count of ten or more. The chain uses TRBV12-3 or TRBV12-4 and TRBJ2-1; unclear D gene. This CDR3 has 18 amino acids. Trimming shortened V by 3 bases and J by 2 bases, and 20 bases separated the two germline ends. As DNA, the CDR3 is TGTGCCAGCAGTTTCGTTTATGGGGTTAGGGTTGCCTACAATGAGCAGTTCTTC. Protein: CASSFVYGVRVAYNEQFF.

This clonotype has at least ten counts. This chain uses TRBV5-1 with TRBJ2-7; 12 bases map to TRBD2. This CDR3 comprises 16 residues. CDR1 and CDR2 (germline): SGHRS, YFSETQ. V lost 4 bases to trimming and J lost 4 bases; unmatched junction nucleotides: 9. This CDR3 is CASSTSTSGRGYEQYF. The CDR3 DNA reads TGCGCCAGCAGCACGTCGACTAGCGGGAGAGGATACGAGCAGTACTTC. Full variable domain (rest looked up from reference TRBV5-1 and TRBJ2-7): KAGVTQTPRYLIKTRGQQVTLSCSPISGHRSVSWYQQTPGQGLQFLFEYFSETQRNKGNFPGRFSGRQFSNSRSEMNVSTLELGDSALYLCASSTSTSGRGYEQYFGPGTRLTVT.

The V call is TRBV29-1, the J call TRBJ1-2; maybe TRBD1 (6 bases). Germline loops: CDR1 SQVTM, CDR2 ANQGSEA. The CDR3 is 13 residues long. V lost 7 bases and J lost 1, with 13 bases in between. This CDR3 reads CSGTQGLNYGYTF. The CDR3 bases are TGCAGCGGGACTCAGGGGCTTAACTATGGCTACACCTTC. Together with reference TRBV29-1 and TRBJ1-2, the CDR3 gives the full variable domain: SAVISQKPSRDICQRGTSLTIQCQVDSQVTMMFWYRQQPGQSLTLIATANQGSEATYESGFVIDKFPISRPNLTFSTLTVSNMSPEDSSIYLCSGTQGLNYGYTFGSGTRLTVV.

This chain uses TRBV10-3 with TRBJ1-6; no firm D call. This CDR3 is 14 amino acids long. The V gene lost 7 bases and the J gene lost 7 bases, with 14 bases spanning the gap. Germline V gene data show CDR1 as ENHRY and CDR2 as SYGVKD. The DNA of the CDR3 is TGTGCCATCACTCATGGAGCATCCAATTCACCCCTCCACTTT. Residues: CAITHGASNSPLHF.

A few counts support this clonotype. The chain links TRBV18 to TRBJ2-2, with D possibly TRBD1 on 5 matching bases. Germline CDR1 KGHSH, CDR2 LQKENI. CDR3 length: 15 amino acids. With 1 base removed from V and 5 bases from J, the gap between germline ends came to 11 bases. This CDR3 reads CASSPQGQKTGELFF. CDR3 nucleotide sequence: TGTGCCAGCTCACCACAGGGGCAAAAAACCGGGGAGCTGTTTTTT.

The V and J genes are TRBV28 and TRBJ1-5, with a weak D call TRBD1 (6 bases). Germline CDR1 is MDHEN and CDR2 is SYDVKM. The CDR3 extends over 18 amino acids. Trimming took 0 bases from V and 1 from J, leaving 16 bases between them. In DNA, the CDR3 is TGTGCCAGCAGTTTATGGTCAGACAGGCGGTACAGCAATCAGCCCCAGCATTTT. Encoded protein: CASSLWSDRRYSNQPQHF.

This clonotype came up a few times. The chain has TRBV4-2 and TRBJ1-1; 7 bases fit TRBD1. This CDR3 has 16 amino acids. Germline lookup yields CDR1 LGHNA and CDR2 YNFKEQ. V trimming: 4 bases; J trimming: 5 bases; junction bases outside the gene matches: 13. The CDR3 coding sequence is TGTGCCAGCAGCCGCCAAGGGGCCCAGGGGGGAACTGAAGCTTTCTTT. Amino acid sequence: CASSRQGAQGGTEAFF.

This clonotype was detected a few times. CDR3 amino acids: CASSYFKWGGSRETQYF. DNA of the CDR3: TGTGCCAGCAGTTATTTCAAATGGGGGGGGAGTCGAGAGACCCAGTACTTC. This rearrangement joins TRBV6-5 to TRBJ2-5, with 7 bases matching TRBD2. CDR3 length: 17 residues. Germline V lookup: CDR1 MNHEY, CDR2 SVGAGI. The V segment lost 3 bases and the J segment 4 bases; nucleotides outside the gene matches: 14.

This clonotype has more than one count but fewer than ten. V usage is TRBV12-3 or TRBV12-4 and J usage is TRBJ2-1, with D uncertain. V lost 1 base to trimming and J lost 13 bases, with 17 bases between them. The CDR3 consists of 14 residues. CDR3 in DNA: TGTGCCAGCAGTTTAGGCCCGGACCGGAGATCACAGTTCTTC. Its translation: CASSLGPDRRSQFF.

This chain uses TRBV29-1 with TRBJ2-5; 7 bases map to TRBD1. V lost 5 bases, J lost 1 base, and 10 bases stayed unmatched. Germline V CDR1 and CDR2: SQVTM, ANQGSEA. The CDR3 has 15 residues. CDR3 sequence reads: CSVSRTGTPQETQYF. Written as DNA, the CDR3 is TGCAGCGTTTCAAGGACAGGCACACCCCAAGAGACCCAGTACTTC.

This sequence joins TRBV2 and TRBJ2-1; TRBD2 matches 12 bases. CDR1 and CDR2 from the germline V gene are SNHLY and FYNNEI. The CDR3 covers 18 residues. The J segment lost 2 bases and the V segment lost 6 bases, leaving 11 bases of the junction unmatched. The CDR3 DNA reads as TGTGCCAGCAGGGCACCTCTCCGGACTAGCGGGACCTACAATGAGCAGTTCTTC. It is translated as CASRAPLRTSGTYNEQFF. The full variable domain, in which reference TRBV2 and TRBJ2-1 provide the parts outside the CDR3, is EPEVTQTPSHQVTQMGQEVILRCVPISNHLYFYWYRQILGQKVEFLVSFYNNEISEKSEIFDDQFSVERPDGSNFTLKIRSTKLEDSAMYFCASRAPLRTSGTYNEQFFGPGTRLTVL.

In its sample, this clonotype was seen many times. The chain has TRBV6-2 or TRBV6-3 and TRBJ2-5; D ambiguous. Germline-derived CDR1 and CDR2 are MNHEY and SVGEGT. The length of the CDR3 is 13 residues. V was cut by 5 bases and J by 5 bases, with 12 bases left in between. The CDR3 reads CASSILQFETQYF. In nucleotides, the CDR3 is TGTGCCAGCAGTATCTTACAGTTCGAGACCCAGTACTTC.

This clonotype occurred a few times. The chain uses TRBV7-9 and TRBJ2-2; D assignment may be TRBD1 or TRBD2 (5 bases each). This CDR3 region has 13 residues. Germline CDR1 SEHNR, CDR2 FQNEAQ (reference sequence). V was cut by 1 base and J by 10 bases, with 10 bases left in between. CDR3 bases: TGTGCCAGCAGCTTAGGAGAGGGGCAGGAGCTGTTTTTT. Amino acids: CASSLGEGQELFF.

This clonotype has just a few counts. The rearrangement uses TRBV7-9 and TRBJ2-1; D perhaps matches TRBD2 (6 bases). The V end was cut by 5 bases, the J end by 5 bases, with 22 bases between. From germline, CDR1 is SEHNR and CDR2 FQNEAQ (reference sequence). The CDR3 contains 17 residues. The CDR3 loop is CASSARWGLLRNNEQFF. The CDR3 coding sequence is TGTGCCAGCAGCGCCCGCTGGGGACTCCTTAGGAACAATGAGCAGTTCTTC.